This T cell receptor (beta chain) was captured in a study of CD8 T cells in ankylosing spondylitis. Study results and limitations: Ankylosing spondylitis blood seemed to carry a telltale TCR beta motif made of eight highly homologous variants.

This clonotype was observed a few times. Its antigen is unknown. Each CDR3 protein gets one entry after TCRdb re-called the 5' RACE reads with MiXCR. This sample has 500,000 to 650,000 distinct CDR3 sequences, with about 5% found just once. The ends lost 4 bases at V and 5 bases at J; junction bases unmatched: 11. CDR3 length: 15 residues. CDR1 is DFQATT, CDR2 SNEGSKA, per germline (reference sequence). The chain joins TRBV20-1 to TRBJ1-5, with 7 bases fitting TRBD1. The material sequenced was blood, either unsorted or a sorted T cell fraction (not recorded which). This TCR came from a male donor with ankylosing spondylitis. CDR3: CSANEGGNVHQPQHF. The CDR3 DNA follows: TGCAGTGCTAATGAAGGGGGCAACGTCCATCAGCCCCAGCATTTT.